This T cell receptor beta chain came from a study of beta chain features in type 1 diabetes. Study outcomes and limitations: Shortening of TCRB CDR3s, moderate but significant, appeared in all four CD4+ subsets of Type 1 diabetes patients.

Isolated RNA was reverse transcribed in full, so expressed TCRB transcripts were sequenced. Sequencing was performed with immunoSEQ multiplex PCR; in TCRdb, only in-frame clones are kept and a portion is missing. The repertoire holds 38,000 or so clones, around 60% seen once, with around 2% in the top ten. To note about this clone: Its antigen remains unknown.

Source material: Tregs from blood. The origin of this receptor is a woman in her 30s in good health.

The CDR3 here is CASSLFGGETQYF. In DNA, the CDR3 is TGTGCCAGCAGCTTATTCGGGGGAGAGACCCAGTACTTC. The V call is TRBV7-3, the J call TRBJ2-5; D may be TRBD2 (6 bases). Trimming pared 2 bases from V and 4 bases from J, leaving 8 bases between. CDR3 length: 13 residues. Germline CDR1 reads SGHTA; CDR2 reads FQGTGA.